The 30 T cell receptor beta chains listed next were all sequenced from one sample in a study of blood T cell repertoires in COVID-19. Clones were read by immunoSEQ multiplex PCR, and TCRdb kept only the in-frame ones, dropping some. The table has approximately 260,000 clones, 89% seen once. The sequencing sample was made of peripheral blood. These receptors were obtained from a woman in her thirties or forties who had recovered from COVID-19.

This clone was detected only a few times. This rearrangement joins TRBV4-2 to TRBJ2-2, with 8 bases fitting TRBD2. This CDR3 is 16 amino acids long. J was trimmed by 2 bases and V by 2 bases; bases with no gene match: 4. Looked up from germline, CDR1 is LGHNA and CDR2 is YNFKEQ. CDR3 protein: CASSQLAGLNTGELFF. The DNA of the CDR3 is TGTGCCAGCAGCCAACTAGCGGGTCTAAACACCGGGGAGCTGTTTTTT.

J is TRBJ2-5 and V is TRBV14, with 8 bases aligning to TRBD2. This CDR3 has 16 residues. Germline-derived CDR1 and CDR2 are SGHDN and FVKESK. The ends lost 0 bases at V and 5 bases at J; junction bases unmatched: 8. The CDR3 reads CASSQDTGASGETQYF. CDR3 in DNA: TGTGCCAGCAGCCAAGATACTGGGGCTAGCGGGGAGACCCAGTACTTC.

The chain has TRBV11-3 and TRBJ1-2; TRBD1 might be the D (5 bases). The CDR3 sequence is 13 residues long. Germline-derived CDR1 and CDR2 are SGHNT and YENEEA. Trimming took 5 bases from V and 3 from J, leaving 10 bases between them. DNA for the CDR3: TGTGCCAGCAGCCTGCAGGGTGACTATGGCTACACCTTC. Translating gives CASSLQGDYGYTF.

The gene calls are TRBV11-3 and TRBJ2-3, with TRBD1 identical over 12 bases. J was trimmed by 5 bases and V by 5 bases; bases with no gene match: 5. This CDR3 has 15 residues. The germline gives CDR1 SGHNT, CDR2 YENEEA. The CDR3 DNA reads as TGTGCCAGCAGCCAGGGACAGGGGGCTAAAGATACGCAGTATTTT. Translated, it gives CASSQGQGAKDTQYF.

V gene TRBV10-1 combines with J gene TRBJ2-1, with 8 bases lining up with TRBD1. The CDR3 extends over 15 amino acids. The germline V gene has CDR1 WNHNN and CDR2 SYGVQD (reference sequence). J was trimmed by 6 bases and V by 3 bases; bases with no gene match: 7. As DNA, the CDR3 is TGCGCCAGCAGTGACGACAGGGGCATTGGCAATGAGCAGTTCTTC. Translated, it gives CASSDDRGIGNEQFF.

The genes are TRBV3-1 (or the pseudogene TRBV3-2) and TRBJ2-5; maybe TRBD2 (5 bases). CDR3 length: 15 amino acids. Germline values: CDR1 LGHDT, CDR2 YNNKEL (reference sequence). V lost 4 bases and J lost 4, with 16 bases in between. In DNA, the CDR3 is TGTGCCAGCAGCCTCGGACCCACCGCGGGAGAGACCCAGTACTTC. This encodes CASSLGPTAGETQYF.

The rearrangement uses TRBV27 and TRBJ1-2; TRBD1 matches 7 bases. The length of the CDR3 is 15 residues. V shed 4 bases, J shed 2 bases, and the junction held 7 bases outside the gene matches. Germline V lookup: CDR1 MNHEY, CDR2 SMNVEV (reference sequence). The DNA of the CDR3 is TGTGCCAGCAGTTCCTCCTCGACAGGGAACTATGGCTACACCTTC. This encodes CASSSSSTGNYGYTF.

The chain has TRBV5-1 and TRBJ1-5, with 8 bases fitting TRBD1. This CDR3 region has 15 residues. Unmatched junction bases numbered 2, after V lost 0 bases and J lost 3 bases. The germline V gene encodes CDR1 SGHRS and CDR2 YFSETQ. CDR3 bases: TGCGCCAGCAGCTTGGAGGGACAGGACAATCAGCCCCAGCATTTT. Protein sequence: CASSLEGQDNQPQHF.

The gene calls are TRBV29-1 and TRBJ2-3; the D is unclear. CDR1 is SQVTM, CDR2 ANQGSEA, per germline. The CDR3 has 12 residues. The V end was cut by 2 bases, the J end by 6 bases, with 9 bases between. DNA for the CDR3: TGCAGCGTTGAAATATTCGTGGATACGCAGTATTTT. Its protein is CSVEIFVDTQYF.

The V and J genes are TRBV6-5 and TRBJ1-3; weak D call: TRBD1 (6 bases). Germline V gene data show CDR1 as MNHEY and CDR2 as SVGAGI. The V and J ends lost 6 bases and 3 bases respectively, with 12 bases between them. This CDR3 comprises 14 residues. The CDR3 sequence: CASRSTGLGNTIYF. For the CDR3, the DNA is TGTGCCAGCAGATCTACAGGGCTTGGAAACACCATATATTTT.

In its sample, this clone was seen a few times. The chain has TRBV4-1 and TRBJ2-2, with D uncertain. Germline CDR1 MGHRA, CDR2 YSYEKL. The CDR3 spans 12 residues. V was shortened by 1 base and J by 8 bases, with 5 bases between the two germline ends. The CDR3 nucleotides are TGCGCCAGCAGCCAAGTGGAGGGGGAGCTGTTTTTT. As protein: CASSQVEGELFF.

The chain joins TRBV27 to TRBJ2-3, with D perhaps TRBD1 (6 bases). The CDR3 runs to 13 residues. Trimming took off 5 bases at V and 3 bases at J, with 9 bases between the two ends. Germline CDR1 reads MNHEY; CDR2 reads SMNVEV (reference sequence). The CDR3 bases are TGTGCCAGCAGTCCACAGGGAACAGATACGCAGTATTTT. Protein product: CASSPQGTDTQYF.

V and J are TRBV11-2 and TRBJ2-1; possible D gene TRBD2, 6 bases. The ends were cut back, 2 bases at V and 2 bases at J, with 10 bases in the middle. Germline V gene data show CDR1 as SGHAT and CDR2 as FQNNGV. The CDR3 sequence is 15 residues long. The CDR3 loop is CASSLLREPYNEQFF. The CDR3 nucleotides read TGTGCCAGCAGCTTATTGCGGGAACCCTACAATGAGCAGTTCTTC.

The chain joins TRBV9 to TRBJ1-1, with 7 bases that match TRBD1. The V segment lost 4 bases and the J segment 6 bases; nucleotides outside the gene matches: 9. This CDR3 has 14 amino acids. From germline, CDR1 is SGDLS and CDR2 YYNGEE. CDR3 bases: TGTGCCAGCAGCCCCCCTACAGGGGCGGCTGAAGCTTTCTTT. Amino acid sequence: CASSPPTGAAEAFF.

J is TRBJ2-3 and V is TRBV14; TRBD1 is a possible D gene (6 bases). CDR1 is SGHDN, CDR2 FVKESK, per germline. The CDR3 extends over 16 amino acids. Trimming removed 0 bases from V and 9 bases from J, with 19 bases in between. Written as DNA, the CDR3 is TGTGCCAGCAGCCAAGAACACAGGGTGGTGGAGGAGACGCAGTATTTT. Protein sequence: CASSQEHRVVEETQYF.

A remark on this clone: Relative to the germline gene, one junction end is altered; a read error may explain this. The chain employs TRBV6-1 and TRBJ2-7; maybe TRBD1 (6 bases). The CDR3 is made up of 12 amino acids. Germline V gene lookup returns CDR1 MNHNS and CDR2 SASEGT. The CDR3, as DNA: TGTGCCAGCAGTGAAGCTGGGGGCCAGTCACACTTC. Protein product: CASSEAGGQSHF.

The V and J genes are TRBV5-1 and TRBJ2-3; TRBD2 matches 8 bases. This CDR3 is 17 amino acids long. V dropped 4 bases and J dropped 2; count of bases not matched to a gene: 12. Germline assignment: CDR1 SGHRS and CDR2 YFSETQ. The CDR3 nucleotides read TGCGCCAGCAGCCGTCGATCAAGCGGGGGCAACACAGATACGCAGTATTTT. Translation: CASSRRSSGGNTDTQYF.

The chain links TRBV6-1 to TRBJ1-4, with D hard to call. The length of the CDR3 is 14 residues. V lost 3 bases to trimming and J lost 7 bases, with 12 bases between them. Per the germline V gene, CDR1 is MNHNS and CDR2 is SASEGT. The CDR3 loop reads CASSDPGDTEKLFF. Here the CDR3 DNA reads TGTGCCAGCAGTGACCCGGGAGACACTGAAAAACTGTTTTTT.

The rearrangement joins TRBV9 to TRBJ1-3, with D uncertain. V lost 3 bases and J 0 bases, leaving 13 bases between the germline ends. CDR3 size: 16 residues. The germline gives CDR1 SGDLS, CDR2 YYNGEE. CDR3 residues: CASSGPGENSGNTIYF. The CDR3 DNA is TGTGCCAGCAGCGGACCCGGGGAAAACTCTGGAAACACCATATATTTT.

For this clone: Other DNA sequences in the same sample also yield this CDR3. This chain uses TRBV6-5 with TRBJ2-3; D is unresolved. The CDR3 is 12 residues long. From germline, CDR1 is MNHEY and CDR2 SVGAGI. V gave up 5 bases and J gave up 0 bases, with 3 bases separating them. The CDR3 DNA follows: TGTGCCAGCAGTCCTAGCACAGATACGCAGTATTTT. This codes for CASSPSTDTQYF.

In this sample, this clone turned up once. The chain carries TRBV6-1 and TRBJ2-3; D call uncertain. Germline CDR1 MNHNS, CDR2 SASEGT. Trimming took 2 bases from V and 0 from J, leaving 6 bases between them. CDR3 length equals 14 residues. The CDR3 here is CASSEFGSTDTQYF. For the CDR3, the DNA is TGTGCCAGCAGTGAATTCGGGAGCACAGATACGCAGTATTTT.

This chain uses TRBV12-3 or TRBV12-4 with TRBJ2-5; 7 nucleotides agree with TRBD2. The V gene end was trimmed by 5 bases and the J gene end by 9 bases; junction bases not matched to a gene: 9. This CDR3 contains 13 residues. CDR3 amino acids: CASSTGGTRAQYF. The CDR3 DNA sequence: TGTGCCAGCAGTACCGGGGGGACTCGGGCCCAGTACTTC.

The chain employs TRBV18 and TRBJ1-6; 8 nucleotides match TRBD1. After removal of 4 bases from V and 10 bases from J, the junction contained 6 bases not matched to a gene. The length of the CDR3 is 14 residues. The V gene's germline CDR1 is KGHSH and CDR2 LQKENI. CDR3 bases: TGTGCCAGCTCACGGACAGGGATGGACTCACCCCTCCACTTT. It yields the protein CASSRTGMDSPLHF.

The genes are TRBV7-9 and TRBJ2-2, with D perhaps matching TRBD2 (5 bases). CDR1 SEHNR and CDR2 FQNEAQ come from the germline V gene (reference sequence). V was cut by 3 bases and J by 6 bases, with 5 bases left in between. This CDR3 spans 12 amino acids. This chain's CDR3 is CASSFSAGELFF. The CDR3 DNA reads TGTGCCAGCAGCTTTAGCGCCGGGGAGCTGTTTTTT.

The rearrangement links TRBV5-1 to TRBJ2-7; 7 bases fit TRBD2. The CDR3 covers 14 residues. Germline V CDR1 and CDR2: SGHRS, YFSETQ. J gave up 3 bases and V 4 bases, and 7 bases lay outside the gene matches. DNA of the CDR3: TGCGCCAGCAGCCAAGCTGGGGGGGACTACGAGCAGTACTTC. It is translated as CASSQAGGDYEQYF.

CDR3 residues: CASRKRADRGLAGGYEQYF. CDR3 nucleotides: TGTGCCAGCAGGAAACGGGCGGATAGAGGACTAGCGGGGGGTTACGAGCAGTACTTC. The chain carries TRBV27 and TRBJ2-7, with 14 bases lining up with TRBD2. V was pared by 6 bases and J by 4 bases, with 17 bases of the junction left unmatched. Per germline, CDR1 MNHEY and CDR2 SMNVEV (reference sequence). CDR3 size: 19 residues.

In regard to this clone: The sample carries other DNA sequences with the same CDR3. This rearrangement joins TRBV7-9 to TRBJ2-1; no clear D gene. The length of the CDR3 is 11 residues. Germline loops: CDR1 SEHNR, CDR2 FQNEAQ (reference sequence). Trimming took off 3 bases at V and 7 bases at J, with 4 bases between the two ends. CDR3 sequence reads: CASSFNNEQFF. The CDR3 DNA sequence: TGTGCCAGCAGCTTTAATAATGAGCAGTTCTTC.

This clone came up a few times. The CDR3 nucleotides are TGTGCCAGCAGTCCCGGGACTAGTGGCAATGAGCAGTTCTTC. Its protein product is CASSPGTSGNEQFF. V usage is TRBV7-3 and J usage is TRBJ2-1; 8 positions match TRBD2. After removal of 6 bases from V and 6 bases from J, the junction contained 7 bases not matched to a gene. The length of the CDR3 is 14 residues. Germline V gene data show CDR1 as SGHTA and CDR2 as FQGTGA.

The gene calls are TRBV9 and TRBJ2-1; TRBD1 is a possible D gene (5 bases). The CDR3 extends over 15 amino acids. CDR1 and CDR2 (germline): SGDLS, YYNGEE. With 6 bases removed from V and 5 bases from J, the gap between germline ends came to 18 bases. The CDR3, as DNA: TGTGCCAGCACGCCGGCGGCAGGGCCTGACAATGAGCAGTTCTTC. Translating it yields CASTPAAGPDNEQFF.

The chain combines TRBV7-8 with TRBJ2-7; D perhaps matches TRBD1 (6 bases). Germline lookup yields CDR1 SGHVS and CDR2 FQNEAQ. Trimming shortened V by 1 base and J by 4 bases, and 8 bases separated the two germline ends. The CDR3 has 13 residues. The chain's CDR3 is CASSLEDRYEQYV. DNA of the CDR3: TGTGCCAGCAGCTTAGAGGACAGATACGAGCAGTACGTC.